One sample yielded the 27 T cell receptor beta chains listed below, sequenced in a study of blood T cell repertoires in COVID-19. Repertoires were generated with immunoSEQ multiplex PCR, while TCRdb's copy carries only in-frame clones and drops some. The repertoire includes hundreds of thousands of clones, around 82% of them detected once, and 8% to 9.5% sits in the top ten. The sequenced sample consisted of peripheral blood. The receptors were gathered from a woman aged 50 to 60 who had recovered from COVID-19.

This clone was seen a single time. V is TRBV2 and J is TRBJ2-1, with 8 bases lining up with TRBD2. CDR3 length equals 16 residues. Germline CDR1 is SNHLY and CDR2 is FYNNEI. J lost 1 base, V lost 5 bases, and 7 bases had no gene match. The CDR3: CASSTSRGGSYNEQFF. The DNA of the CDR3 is TGTGCCAGCAGTACGTCTCGGGGGGGGTCCTACAATGAGCAGTTCTTC. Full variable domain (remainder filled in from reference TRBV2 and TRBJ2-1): EPEVTQTPSHQVTQMGQEVILRCVPISNHLYFYWYRQILGQKVEFLVSFYNNEISEKSEIFDDQFSVERPDGSNFTLKIRSTKLEDSAMYFCASSTSRGGSYNEQFFGPGTRLTVL.

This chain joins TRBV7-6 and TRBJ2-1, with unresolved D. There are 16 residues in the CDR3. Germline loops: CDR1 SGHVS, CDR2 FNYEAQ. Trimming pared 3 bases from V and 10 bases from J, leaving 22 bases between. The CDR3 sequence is CASSFSSAWRLDEQFF. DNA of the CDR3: TGTGCCAGCAGCTTCTCCAGCGCGTGGCGTTTAGACGAGCAGTTCTTC.

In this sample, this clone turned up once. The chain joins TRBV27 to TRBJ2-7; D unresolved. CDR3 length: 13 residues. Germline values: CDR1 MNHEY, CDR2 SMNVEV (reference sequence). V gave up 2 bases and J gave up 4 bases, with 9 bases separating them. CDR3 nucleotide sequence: TGTGCCAGCAGTTTAAAACAACAATACGAGCAGTACTTC. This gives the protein CASSLKQQYEQYF.

CDR3 sequence: CASSFTGEETQYF. The CDR3 bases are TGTGCCAGCAGTTTCACAGGGGAAGAGACCCAGTACTTC. J is TRBJ2-5 and V is TRBV12-3 or TRBV12-4; 7 nucleotides line up with TRBD1. Trimming at V came to 3 bases and at J to 3 bases, leaving 1 base not matched to a gene. This CDR3 comprises 13 residues.

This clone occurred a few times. CDR3 sequence reads: CASRPTGGKGYTF. The CDR3 DNA is TGCGCCAGCAGGCCCACAGGGGGAAAAGGCTACACCTTC. The chain is built from TRBV10-2 and TRBJ1-2, with 8 bases identical to TRBD1. The junction had 8 bases not matched to a gene; V was cut back by 6 bases and J by 8 bases. CDR1 is WSHSY, CDR2 SAAADI, per germline. The CDR3 sequence is 13 residues long.

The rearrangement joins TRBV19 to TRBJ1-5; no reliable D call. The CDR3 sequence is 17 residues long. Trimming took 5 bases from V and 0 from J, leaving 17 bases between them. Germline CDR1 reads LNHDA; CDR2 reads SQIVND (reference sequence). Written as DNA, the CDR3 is TGTGCCAGTAGTCCCCCACTGGACTATTATAGCAATCAGCCCCAGCATTTT. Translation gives CASSPPLDYYSNQPQHF.

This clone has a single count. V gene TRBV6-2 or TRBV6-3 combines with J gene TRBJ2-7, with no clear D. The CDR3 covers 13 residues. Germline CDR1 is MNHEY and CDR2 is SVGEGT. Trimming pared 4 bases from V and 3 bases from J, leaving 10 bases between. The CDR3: CASSLELRYEQYF. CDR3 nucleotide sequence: TGTGCCAGCAGTTTAGAGCTACGCTACGAGCAGTACTTC.

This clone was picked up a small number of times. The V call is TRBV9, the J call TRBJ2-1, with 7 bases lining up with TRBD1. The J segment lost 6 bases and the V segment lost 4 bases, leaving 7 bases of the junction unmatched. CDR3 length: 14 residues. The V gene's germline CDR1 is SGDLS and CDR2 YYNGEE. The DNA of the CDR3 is TGTGCCAGCAGCAAAACGACAGGGTTCAATGAGCAGTTCTTC. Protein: CASSKTTGFNEQFF.

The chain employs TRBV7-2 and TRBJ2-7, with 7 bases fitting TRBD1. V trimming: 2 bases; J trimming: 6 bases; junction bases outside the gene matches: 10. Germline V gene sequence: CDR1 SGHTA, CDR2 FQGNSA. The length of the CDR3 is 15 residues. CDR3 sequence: CASSLNSPRQGEQYF. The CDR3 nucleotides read TGTGCCAGCAGCTTAAATTCCCCTCGACAGGGCGAGCAGTACTTC.

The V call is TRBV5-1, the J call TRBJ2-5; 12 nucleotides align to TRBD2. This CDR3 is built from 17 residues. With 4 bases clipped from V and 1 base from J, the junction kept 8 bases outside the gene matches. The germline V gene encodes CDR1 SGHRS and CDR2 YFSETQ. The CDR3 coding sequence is TGCGCCAGCAGCCCTGCTAGCGGGAGGGGGGGCCAAGAGACCCAGTACTTC. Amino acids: CASSPASGRGGQETQYF.

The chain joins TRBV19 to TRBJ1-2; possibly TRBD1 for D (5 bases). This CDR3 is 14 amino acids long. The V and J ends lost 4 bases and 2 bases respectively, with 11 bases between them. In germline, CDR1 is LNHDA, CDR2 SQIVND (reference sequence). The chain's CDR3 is CASSTRQSNYGYTF. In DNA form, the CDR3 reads TGTGCCAGTAGTACGAGACAGTCGAACTATGGCTACACCTTC.

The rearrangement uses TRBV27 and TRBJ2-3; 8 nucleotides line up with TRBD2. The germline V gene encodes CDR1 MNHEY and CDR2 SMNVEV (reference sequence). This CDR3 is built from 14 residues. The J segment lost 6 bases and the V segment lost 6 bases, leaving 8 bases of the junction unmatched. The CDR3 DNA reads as TGTGCCAGCAGCGGGGGGGGATACTTTGATACGCAGTATTTT. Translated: CASSGGGYFDTQYF.

The CDR3 nucleotides are TGTGCCAGCAGCCCCTCGTATATTAGTAGCGAGCAGTACTTC. Amino acids: CASSPSYISSEQYF. The V gene is TRBV3-1 (or the pseudogene TRBV3-2), the J gene TRBJ2-7; D remains unclear. V lost 4 bases and J 6 bases, leaving 16 bases between the germline ends. The CDR3 is 14 amino acids. The germline CDR1 and CDR2 sequences are LGHDT and YNNKEL (reference sequence).

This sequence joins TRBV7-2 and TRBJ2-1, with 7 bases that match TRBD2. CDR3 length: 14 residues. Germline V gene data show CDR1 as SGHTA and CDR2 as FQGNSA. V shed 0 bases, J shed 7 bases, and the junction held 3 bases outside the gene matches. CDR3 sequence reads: CASSLAGGLNEQFF. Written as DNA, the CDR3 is TGTGCCAGCAGCTTAGCGGGAGGGCTGAATGAGCAGTTCTTC.

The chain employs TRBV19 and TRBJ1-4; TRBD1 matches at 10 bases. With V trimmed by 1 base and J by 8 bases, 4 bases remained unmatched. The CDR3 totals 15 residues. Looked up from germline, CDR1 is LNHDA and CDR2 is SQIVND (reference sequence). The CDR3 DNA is TGTGCCAGTAGTATAGGGGGACAGGGGACCGAAAAACTGTTTTTT. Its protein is CASSIGGQGTEKLFF.

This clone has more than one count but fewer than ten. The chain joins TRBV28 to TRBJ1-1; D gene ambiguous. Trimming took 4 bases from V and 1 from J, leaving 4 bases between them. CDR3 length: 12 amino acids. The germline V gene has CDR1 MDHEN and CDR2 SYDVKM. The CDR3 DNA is TGTGCCAGCAGTTCAGGGAACACTGAAGCTTTCTTT. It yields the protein CASSSGNTEAFF.

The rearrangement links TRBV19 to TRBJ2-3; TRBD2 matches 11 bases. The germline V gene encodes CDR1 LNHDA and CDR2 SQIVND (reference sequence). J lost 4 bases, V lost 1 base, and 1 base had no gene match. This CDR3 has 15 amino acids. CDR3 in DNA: TGTGCCAGTAGTATAGGGGGACTAGCGGCAGATACGCAGTATTTT. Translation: CASSIGGLAADTQYF.

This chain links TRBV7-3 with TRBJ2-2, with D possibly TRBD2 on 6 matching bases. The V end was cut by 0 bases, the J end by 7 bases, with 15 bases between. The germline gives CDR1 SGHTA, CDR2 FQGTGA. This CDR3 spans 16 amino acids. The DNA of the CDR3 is TGTGCCAGCAGCTTAACACATCTAGCGTCCGGCGGGGAGCTGTTTTTT. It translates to CASSLTHLASGGELFF.

The CDR3 DNA follows: TGTGCCAGCAGCGTAACAAGCAATGAGCAGTTCTTC. Translated, it gives CASSVTSNEQFF. The rearrangement links TRBV9 to TRBJ2-1, with D hard to call. With 1 base removed from V and 6 bases from J, the gap between germline ends came to 5 bases. The germline V gene has CDR1 SGDLS and CDR2 YYNGEE. This CDR3 region has 12 residues.

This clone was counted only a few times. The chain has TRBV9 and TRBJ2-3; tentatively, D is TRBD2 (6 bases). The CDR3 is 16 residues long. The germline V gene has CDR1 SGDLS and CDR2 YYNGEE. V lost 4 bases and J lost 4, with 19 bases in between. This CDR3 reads CASSPRWGVGADTQYF. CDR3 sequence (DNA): TGTGCCAGCAGCCCCCGCTGGGGGGTTGGCGCAGATACGCAGTATTTT. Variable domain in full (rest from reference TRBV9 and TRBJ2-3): DSGVTQTPKHLITATGQRVTLRCSPRSGDLSVYWYQQSLDQGLQFLIQYYNGEERAKGNILERFSAQQFPDLHSELNLSSLELGDSALYFCASSPRWGVGADTQYFGPGTRLTVL.

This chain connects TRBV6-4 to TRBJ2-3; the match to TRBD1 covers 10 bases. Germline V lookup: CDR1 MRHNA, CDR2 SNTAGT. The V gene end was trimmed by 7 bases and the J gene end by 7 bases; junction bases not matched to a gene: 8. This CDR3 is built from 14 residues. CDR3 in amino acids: CASTGQGQGYTQYF. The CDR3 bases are TGTGCCAGCACGGGACAGGGGCAGGGGTATACGCAGTATTTT.

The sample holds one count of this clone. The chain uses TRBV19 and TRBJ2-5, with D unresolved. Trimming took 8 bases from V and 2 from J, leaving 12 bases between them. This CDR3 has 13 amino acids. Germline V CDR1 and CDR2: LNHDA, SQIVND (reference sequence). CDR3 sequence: CASAAPPQETQYF. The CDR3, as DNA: TGTGCCAGTGCCGCGCCTCCTCAAGAGACCCAGTACTTC.

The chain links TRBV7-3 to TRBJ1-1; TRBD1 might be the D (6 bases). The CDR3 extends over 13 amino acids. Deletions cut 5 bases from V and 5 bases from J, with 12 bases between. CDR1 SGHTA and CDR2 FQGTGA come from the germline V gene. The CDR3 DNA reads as TGTGCCAGCAGCGTACAGGGAGGGACTGAAGCTTTCTTT. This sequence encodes CASSVQGGTEAFF.

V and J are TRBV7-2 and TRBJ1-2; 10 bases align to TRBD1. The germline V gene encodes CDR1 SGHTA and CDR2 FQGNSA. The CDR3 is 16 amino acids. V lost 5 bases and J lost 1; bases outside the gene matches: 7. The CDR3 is CASSPDGTGVNYGYTF. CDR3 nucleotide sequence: TGTGCCAGCAGCCCCGACGGGACAGGGGTTAACTATGGCTACACCTTC.

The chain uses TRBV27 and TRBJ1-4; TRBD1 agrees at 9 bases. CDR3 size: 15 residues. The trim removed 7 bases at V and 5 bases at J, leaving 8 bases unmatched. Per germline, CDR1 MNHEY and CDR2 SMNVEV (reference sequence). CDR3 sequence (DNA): TGTGCCAGCACCACGCGACAGGGGGGAAATGAAAAACTGTTTTTT. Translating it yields CASTTRQGGNEKLFF.

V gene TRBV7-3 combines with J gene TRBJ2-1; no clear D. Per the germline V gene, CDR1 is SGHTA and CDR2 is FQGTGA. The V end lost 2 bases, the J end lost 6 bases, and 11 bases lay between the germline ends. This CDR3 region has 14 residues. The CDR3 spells CASSLGFPGNEQFF. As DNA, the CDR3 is TGTGCCAGCAGCTTAGGCTTTCCGGGCAATGAGCAGTTCTTC.

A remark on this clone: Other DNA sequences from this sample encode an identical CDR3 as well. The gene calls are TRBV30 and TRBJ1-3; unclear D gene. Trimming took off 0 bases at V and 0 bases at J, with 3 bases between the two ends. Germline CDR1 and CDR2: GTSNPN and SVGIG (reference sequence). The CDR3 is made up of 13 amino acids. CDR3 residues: CAWSVSSGNTIYF. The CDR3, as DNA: TGTGCCTGGAGTGTGAGCTCTGGAAACACCATATATTTT.